The T cell receptor (beta chain) under discussion was sequenced for a study of Graves' ophthalmopathy and Graves' hyperthyroidism. In germline, CDR1 is MNHEY, CDR2 SVGAGI. V was clipped by 2 bases and J by 10 bases; unmatched bases: 4. CDR3 length: 12 residues. This clonotype was seen ten or more times. Antigen unknown. Points from the study as a whole: Blood samples also showed most expanded thyroid clonotypes exceeding 0.001 frequency.

Using RNA transcripts, the TCR beta CDR3 regions were amplified. HTBI primers primed a first-round RT-PCR, and a second-round multiplex PCR followed. TCRdb analysed the multiplex PCR reads with MiXCR anew, one entry per CDR3 protein. Among about 380,000 distinct CDR3 sequences listed, 15% to 17% were seen once. The term stable hyperthyroidism indicated an absence of ophthalmopathy within 18 months of follow-up. Ineligible for inclusion were patients with other autoimmune diseases, uncontrolled infections, pregnancy or lactation. What supplied the PBMCs was roughly 10 ml of fresh peripheral blood. The V and J genes are TRBV6-5 and TRBJ2-5; TRBD2 matches 7 bases. Sequences were obtained from peripheral blood. This receptor was identified in a woman aged 18-29 years with stable Graves' hyperthyroidism. The CDR3 region has the DNA TGTGCCAGCAGTTACCCAAGCGGGATCCAGTACTTC. It codes for CASSYPSGIQYF.